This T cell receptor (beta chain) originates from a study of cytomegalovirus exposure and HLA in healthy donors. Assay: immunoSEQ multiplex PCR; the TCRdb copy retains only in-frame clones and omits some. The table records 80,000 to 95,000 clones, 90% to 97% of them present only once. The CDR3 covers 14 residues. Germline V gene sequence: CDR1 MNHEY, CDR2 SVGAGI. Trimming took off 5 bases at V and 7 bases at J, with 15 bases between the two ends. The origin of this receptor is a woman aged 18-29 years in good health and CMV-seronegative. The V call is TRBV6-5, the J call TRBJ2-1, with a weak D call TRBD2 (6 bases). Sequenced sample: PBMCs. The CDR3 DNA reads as TGTGCCAGCAGTCCCCAGGGAGGACTGAATGAGCAGTTCTTC. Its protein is CASSPQGGLNEQFF.